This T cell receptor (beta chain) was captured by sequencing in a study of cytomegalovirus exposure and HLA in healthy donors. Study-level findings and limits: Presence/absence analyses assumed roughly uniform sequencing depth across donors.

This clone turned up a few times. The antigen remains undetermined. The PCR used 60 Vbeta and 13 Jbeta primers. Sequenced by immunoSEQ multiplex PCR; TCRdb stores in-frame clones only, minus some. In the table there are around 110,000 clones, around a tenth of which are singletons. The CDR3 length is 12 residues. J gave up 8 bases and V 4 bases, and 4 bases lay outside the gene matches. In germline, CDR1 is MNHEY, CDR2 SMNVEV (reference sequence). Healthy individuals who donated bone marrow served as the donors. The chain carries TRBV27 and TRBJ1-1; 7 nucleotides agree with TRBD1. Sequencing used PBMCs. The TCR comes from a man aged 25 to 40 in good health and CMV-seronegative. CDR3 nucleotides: TGTGCCAGCAGTTCAGGGGGTGTGGAAGCTTTCTTT. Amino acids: CASSSGGVEAFF.